The source of this TCR beta chain is a study of CD8+ T cells in alopecia areata (dated by TCRdb to 2016 to 2019). General notes on the study: Treated patients were enrolled in an open-label pilot trial of oral tofacitinib at 5 to 10 mg twice daily for moderate-to-severe alopecia areata. On the human side, TCRbeta sequencing was run on scalp tissue and on sorted CD4+ and CD8+ peripheral blood T cells from healthy controls and from alopecia areata patients with either patchy or totalis/universalis disease. Amplification of TCRbeta CDR3 regions was done by immunoSEQ multiplex PCR using 35 Vbeta forward primers and 13 Jbeta reverse primers. Biopsies were taken from tofacitinib-treated patients at baseline and at 4 and 24 weeks of treatment, and a later scalp biopsy was taken in several of the tofacitinib-treated patients. The SALT score, which quantifies the percentage of affected scalp surface area, was used to measure disease severity in treated patients. To study T cell clonal expansion in alopecia areata, the researchers applied high-throughput TCRbeta sequencing to both the C3H/HeJ mouse model and human patients. The RNA source kit depended on sample type: the PAXgene miRNA kit for fixed scalp, the miRNeasy kit for PBMCs, and the RNeasy kit for mouse skin. Clonality in the scalp was compared among normal scalp (n=4), patchy alopecia areata scalp (n=8), and alopecia totalis/universalis scalp (n=8). Tofacitinib was given for 6 to 18 months, followed by 6 months of follow-up off drug to assess delayed response and recurrence.

According to the study, the label for this sample's time point signals: about 25 weeks on oral tofacitinib. The treatment or condition label of this sample denotes: oral pan-JAK inhibitor, 5-10 mg twice daily. Lesional scalp punch biopsies and peripheral blood were collected from alopecia areata patients. After PBMCs were isolated by density centrifugation and stained for CD3, CD4 and CD8, a FACSAria was used to sort CD4+ and CD8+ T cells. Per the germline V gene, SGHAT is the CDR1 and FQNNGV is the CDR2. The CDR3 sequence holds 14 residues, the cysteine and phenylalanine included. The kept DNA is CDR3 alone, 42 bases in frame from the first base. The trim is 4 bases for V and 2 bases for J, with a gap of 12 bases between the germline ends. A word on this clone: Its antigen is not yet known. Nothing much larger sits one base from this clone, and base qualities are not available.

On the study overall, not on this receptor specifically: During tofacitinib treatment, many expanded lesional clones remained in scalp and blood, and this persistence may partly explain relapse after treatment is stopped. Shared TCR sequences between patients were less evident than in mice, which may be partly attributable to HLA diversity in the patient population. Lesional scalp, especially in alopecia totalis/universalis, showed higher clonality and more expanded CD8+ clones than normal scalp, suggesting antigenic drive. Unlike mouse skin, which is dominated by gammadelta T cells, normal human skin has resident alphabeta T cells that are also sequenced, and this complicates analysis of the scalp TCR repertoire. With tofacitinib, both scalp clonality and the number of expanded CD8+ clones among the top 100 scalp clones went down significantly. The treated cohort was small, with a single nonresponder, so links between baseline CD8+ expansion and response need larger studies.

The protocol used for the library was the immunoSEQ multiplex PCR assay. For TCR sequencing, RNA was extracted from every sample and reverse transcribed into cDNA to serve as template. SuperScript III was used to make first-strand cDNA, primed with a 2:1 mix of oligo-dT and random hexamers. A synthetic immune receptor repertoire was used to gauge amplification bias, and whatever bias remained was removed computationally. Per the original workflow: After raw reads were preprocessed to remove errors, the CDR3 was defined following IMGT conventions as running from the conserved cysteine to phenylalanine. Clonality was calculated as 1 minus Shannon entropy normalized by log2 of the number of productive unique TCRs. Scalp TCRbeta sequences were cross-referenced with sorted blood CD4 and CD8 repertoires so that the CD4 or CD8 identity of scalp clones could be inferred. The source is immuneACCESS, and TCRdb retained only in-frame sequences with V and J called. Part of the clones is not carried over; for the studies checked, unresolved V genes explain less than half of this, and the remainder is unexplained. From that table come the V and J calls and clone size; the DNA was used to work out D and trimming. This sample gives roughly 190,000 clones in total; about three fifths of them show up just once. The ten most abundant clones make up over 1% of the sample.

The receptor's source is a human donor with alopecia areata. The material sequenced was CD4+ T cells sorted from blood, taken at week 24, from a patient treated with tofacitinib. The chain is made from TRBV11-2 and TRBJ2-7; no D gene is confidently identified. The CDR3 region has the sequence CASSSLSYTYEQYF. The sequenced DNA is TGTGCCAGCAGCTCGTTGAGCTATACCTACGAGCAGTACTTC.